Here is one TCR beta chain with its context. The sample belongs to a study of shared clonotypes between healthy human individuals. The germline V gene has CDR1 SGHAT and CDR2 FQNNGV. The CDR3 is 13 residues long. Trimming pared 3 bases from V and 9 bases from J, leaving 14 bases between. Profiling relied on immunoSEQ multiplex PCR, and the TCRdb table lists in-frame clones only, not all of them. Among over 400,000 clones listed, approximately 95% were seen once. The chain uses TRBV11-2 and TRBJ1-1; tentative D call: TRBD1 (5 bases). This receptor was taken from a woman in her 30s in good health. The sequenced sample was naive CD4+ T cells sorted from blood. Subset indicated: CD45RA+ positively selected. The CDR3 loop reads CASSFAGRPKAFF. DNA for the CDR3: TGTGCCAGCAGCTTTGCGGGGCGACCTAAAGCTTTCTTT.